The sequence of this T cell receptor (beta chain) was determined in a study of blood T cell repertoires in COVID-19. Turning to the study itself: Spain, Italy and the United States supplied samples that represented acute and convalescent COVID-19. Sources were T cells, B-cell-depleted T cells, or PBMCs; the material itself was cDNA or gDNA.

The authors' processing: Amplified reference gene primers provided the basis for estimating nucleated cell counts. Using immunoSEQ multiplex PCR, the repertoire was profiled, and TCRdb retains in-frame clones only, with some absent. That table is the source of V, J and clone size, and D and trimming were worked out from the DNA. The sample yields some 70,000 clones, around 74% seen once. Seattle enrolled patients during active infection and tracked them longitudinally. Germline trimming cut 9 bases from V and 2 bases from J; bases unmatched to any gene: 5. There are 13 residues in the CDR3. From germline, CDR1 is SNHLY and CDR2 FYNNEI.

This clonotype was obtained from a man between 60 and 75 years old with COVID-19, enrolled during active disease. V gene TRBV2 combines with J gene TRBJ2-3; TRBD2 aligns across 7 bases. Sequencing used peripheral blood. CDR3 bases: TGTGCCAGAGGAGCGGGACCCACAGATACGCAGTATTTT. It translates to CARGAGPTDTQYF.